This TCR beta chain was identified during a study of immune heterogeneity within non-small cell lung tumors. Findings and limits, study-wide: For the most part, the T-cell receptor beta clonotypes present at high frequency were distinct from one individual patient to the next. There were identical dominant CDR3 beta clonotypes recurring across tumor sites within a patient, together with site-unique high-frequency clones.

TCR beta CDR3 amplification used multiplex PCR with 32 V and 13 J primers. TCRdb used MiXCR to reprocess the multiplex PCR reads, holding one entry per CDR3 protein. The repertoire consists of under 15,000 distinct CDR3 sequences, with around 23% occurring once and the leading ten covering about an eighth. Template input, which was bulk tumor genomic DNA, totaled around 660 ng per sample. Several biopsies per primary tumor were taken during surgery, spaced as far apart as possible. With untreated, newly diagnosed non-small cell lung cancer, the patients went on to undergo curative surgery. Note on this clonotype: The antigen is unknown. A single base separates this from a much larger clone, so it may be a read error.

The CDR3 is 15 residues long. Germline V gives CDR1 MDHEN, CDR2 SYDVKM. The TCR originated in a man aged 45 to 65 with non-small cell lung cancer. The genes are TRBV28 and TRBJ1-5; D might be TRBD1 (6 bases). Sample: lung tumor tissue. DNA of the CDR3: TGTGCCAGCAGAACCACCGGGACATATAATCAGTCCCAGCATTTT. This codes for CASRTTGTYNQSQHF.